The subject of this entry is one TCR beta chain. Repertoires were generated with immunoSEQ multiplex PCR, while TCRdb's copy carries only in-frame clones and drops some. Altogether about 480,000 clones are present, around 87% being singletons, with the ten largest covering about 1.7%. This sample stems from a study of blood T cell repertoires in COVID-19. Trimming at V came to 3 bases and at J to 5 bases, leaving 11 bases not matched to a gene. The CDR3 consists of 16 residues. The germline CDR1 and CDR2 sequences are MGHDK and SYGVNS. V and J are TRBV25-1 and TRBJ1-2, with 8 positions matching TRBD1. The TCR comes from a woman aged 40 to 50 who had recovered from COVID-19. Input material: PBMCs or T cells enriched from blood (not recorded which). Here the CDR3 reads CASSELPGQGGYGYTF. The CDR3 coding sequence is TGTGCCAGCAGTGAGCTTCCTGGACAGGGAGGTTATGGCTACACCTTC.